This T cell receptor beta chain was recovered during a study of read filtering for tumor transcriptome and immune sequencing (dated by TCRdb to the early 2020s). General notes on the study: The cohort had 17 male and more than 12 female patients with a mean age of roughly 66 years, ranging from about 45 to 90. As a main aim, a read-filtering strategy for immune repertoire data was addressed, with the specific question being whether clonotypes supported by a single read should be removed. Under revised international staging, eight or nine patients fell into R-ISS I, 15 or so into R-ISS II and 7 into R-ISS III. Using the same bone marrow samples, the study compared TCR repertoires obtained by targeted immune repertoire sequencing with those obtained by bulk whole-transcriptome sequencing. After DNase treatment, whole-transcriptome libraries were prepared with the TruSeq RNA Access Library Prep Kit. TCR-region mapped reads per sample ranged from about 3.5 to 11 million with IR-seq versus only roughly 75 to 1273 with RNA-seq.

Points the paper makes about the study in general: Compared with RNA-seq, IR-seq captured clonotypes at much higher depth and more reliably, and a smaller IR-seq throughput was enough to identify most shared clonotypes. The sorted CD138-negative fraction was not purified T cells but a mixed bone marrow immune population. In IR-seq, single-read clonotypes were approximately 80% of clonotypes but approximately 3.5% of total reads; in RNA-seq they were 74.6% of clonotypes and around 40% of reads. The correlation between IR-seq and RNA-seq shared clonotype proportions was increased by removal of single-read clonotypes.

This clonotype came up a few times. Its antigen remains unidentified. Base qualities are not at hand, and no much larger clone is one base apart. TCR libraries were built from 400 ng RNA with the Immunoverse kit, using molecular barcoded adaptors covering alpha/delta and beta/gamma chains. TCR library preparation was performed with the same RNA that was used for transcriptome sequencing. Sequencing of TCR libraries was carried out on an Illumina HiSeq 4000 with 2 x 150 cycles. Per the authors' processing: Using MiXCR, which included quality filtering and error correction, TCR reads were aligned to human V, D, J and C references and then assembled into CDR3 clonotypes. The tcR package in R was used to analyze clonotype counts and gene usage diversity. Raw mapping reads were checked after the RNA-seq reads had been mapped by STAR aligner version 2.5.3a onto the human GRCh37 genome. To test the effect of sequencing depth on detected clonotypes, IR-seq fastq files were randomly downsampled using Seqtk 1.3. TCRdb trimmed the raw reads at Q25, called clones with MiXCR and kept productive beta chains. A single entry per CDR3 protein holds the most common genes and DNA from its merged rows. The authors' filters were not applied to this entry. The sample profile shows approximately 45,000 distinct CDR3 sequences; 15% to 20% of them were found once. Of the sample, roughly 37% is held by the ten largest clones.

V is cut back by 0 bases and J by 7 bases, with 5 bases in the junction unmatched. The CDR3 holds 15 amino acids from the cysteine to the phenylalanine. The kept DNA is CDR3 alone, 45 bases in frame from the first base. Looking up the germline V gene yields CDR1 SGHRS and CDR2 YFSETQ. Bone marrow was sampled from every patient at the time of active disease. Isolation of bone marrow mononuclear cells was performed by Ficoll-Hypaque density gradient centrifugation. CD138-negative cells were obtained by negative selection after labeling with CD138 magnetic microbeads on a MACS separator, removing myeloma plasma cells. Flow cytometry on an Attune NxT with CD138 antibodies was used to check the purity of the isolated cells. TRIzol reagent was used to extract total RNA, and a NanoDrop spectrophotometer was used to quantify the extracted RNA. Paired RNA-seq and IR-seq were performed on the CD138-negative bone marrow sample of each patient.

Sample: a population of CD138-negative cells sorted from bone marrow. The intended sense of this specimen's cell subset or site label: bone marrow mononuclear cells depleted of CD138+ plasma/myeloma cells by negative magnetic selection. This TCR came from a donor aged 40 or over with multiple myeloma. The chain is made from TRBV5-1 and TRBJ2-1; 9 central bases correspond to TRBD1. The CDR3 corresponds to CASSLALTGGNEQFF. The DNA sequence is given as TGCGCCAGCAGCTTGGCGCTGACAGGGGGGAATGAGCAGTTCTTC.